The 5 T cell receptor beta chains given below trace back to one sample, sequenced in a study of blood T cell repertoires in COVID-19. Only in-frame clones appear in the TCRdb table, and some are missing; sequencing was by immunoSEQ multiplex PCR. The data show 150,000 to 200,000 clones, 80% to 90% seen once. Sequences were obtained from peripheral blood. These receptor sequences come from a man aged 70-80 years with active or convalescent COVID-19.

This sequence joins TRBV9 and TRBJ1-6, with TRBD1 as a possible D gene (6 bases). The CDR3 is 16 amino acids. Germline lookup yields CDR1 SGDLS and CDR2 YYNGEE. V was cut by 1 base and J by 9 bases, with 17 bases left in between. The CDR3 protein is CASSVTAQGDISPLHF. The CDR3 DNA reads as TGTGCCAGCAGCGTAACAGCACAGGGAGATATTTCACCCCTCCACTTT.

The genes are TRBV5-1 and TRBJ1-2; 8 bases align to TRBD1. From germline, CDR1 is SGHRS and CDR2 YFSETQ. The J segment lost 6 bases and the V segment lost 3 bases, leaving 4 bases of the junction unmatched. The CDR3 is 13 amino acids. The CDR3 DNA is TGCGCCAGCAGCTATGGACAGGGCAATGGCTACACCTTC. Protein product: CASSYGQGNGYTF.

This chain joins TRBV11-2 and TRBJ2-6; 8 bases fit TRBD1. With 2 bases clipped from V and 4 bases from J, the junction kept 4 bases outside the gene matches. The V gene's germline CDR1 is SGHAT and CDR2 FQNNGV. This CDR3 region has 16 residues. CDR3 sequence reads: CASSLTGGSGANVLTF. The CDR3 DNA is TGTGCCAGCAGCTTAACAGGGGGTTCAGGGGCCAACGTCCTGACTTTC.

DNA for the CDR3: TGTGCCAGCAGCCCGGGGGGGGGAGGGGGGGCGCAGTTCTTC. It is translated as CASSPGGGGGAQFF. The chain is built from TRBV7-9 and TRBJ2-1, with 8 bases that match TRBD2. This CDR3 has 14 residues. From germline, CDR1 is SEHNR and CDR2 FQNEAQ (reference sequence). V gave up 5 bases and J gave up 12 bases; unmatched junction bases: 12.

This chain's CDR3 is CARASNGLAICQTQYF. CDR3 nucleotides: TGTGCCAGAGCTTCAAATGGGCTAGCGATATGTCAGACCCAGTACTTC. The genes are TRBV27 and TRBJ2-5; a weak D match, TRBD2 (6 bases). Germline V lookup: CDR1 MNHEY, CDR2 SMNVEV (reference sequence). The CDR3 is 16 amino acids. The V end lost 9 bases, the J end lost 6 bases, and 26 bases lay between the germline ends.